Presented here are 10 T cell receptor beta chains from one specimen sequenced in a study of blood T cell repertoires in COVID-19. The table came from immunoSEQ multiplex PCR; TCRdb's copy has only in-frame clones and leaves some out. The sample gives roughly 190,000 clones, 75% to 90% of which show up once; approximately 2.1% is in the top ten. The sample was PBMCs or T cells enriched from blood (not recorded which). These receptors all come from a woman aged 25 to 39 who had recovered from COVID-19.

The chain combines TRBV9 with TRBJ1-4; D ambiguous. Germline values: CDR1 SGDLS, CDR2 YYNGEE. V shed 4 bases and J shed 0 bases, with 7 bases lying between them. This CDR3 comprises 14 residues. The CDR3 DNA reads as TGTGCCAGCAGCCGCGCCGCAACTAATGAAAAACTGTTTTTT. Its translation: CASSRAATNEKLFF.

V gene TRBV3-1 (or the pseudogene TRBV3-2) combines with J gene TRBJ1-6, with no clear D. Germline V CDR1 and CDR2: LGHDT, YNNKEL (reference sequence). CDR3 length: 13 residues. Trimming left V 1 base short and J 10 bases short, with 8 bases between. CDR3 residues: CASSQVRRSPLHF. The DNA for the CDR3 is TGTGCCAGCAGCCAAGTAAGGAGGTCACCCCTCCACTTT.

V gene TRBV6-5 combines with J gene TRBJ2-2, with 10 nucleotides matching TRBD1. J lost 1 base, V lost 8 bases, and 1 base had no gene match. CDR3 length equals 14 residues. In germline, CDR1 is MNHEY, CDR2 SVGAGI. CDR3 in amino acids: CASRDRGNTGELFF. In DNA form, the CDR3 reads TGTGCCAGCCGGGACAGGGGGAACACCGGGGAGCTGTTTTTT.

The chain is built from TRBV15 and TRBJ1-5; 10 positions match TRBD1. This CDR3 comprises 14 residues. From germline, CDR1 is LNHNV and CDR2 YYDKDF (reference sequence). V shed 6 bases, J shed 6 bases, and the junction held 5 bases outside the gene matches. In DNA, the CDR3 is TGTGCCACCAGTTGGGACAGGGGTTTTCAGCCCCAGCATTTT. It specifies CATSWDRGFQPQHF.

This clone came up once. The chain couples TRBV9 to TRBJ2-7; a weak D match, TRBD2 (6 bases). The CDR3 length is 15 residues. V was cut by 0 bases and J by 2 bases, with 12 bases left in between. CDR1 SGDLS and CDR2 YYNGEE come from the germline V gene. CDR3 amino acids: CASSVGLGGTYEQYF. In DNA form, the CDR3 reads TGTGCCAGCAGCGTAGGGTTGGGGGGAACCTACGAGCAGTACTTC.

This chain uses TRBV19 with TRBJ2-1; TRBD2 agrees at 11 bases. Germline-derived CDR1 and CDR2 are LNHDA and SQIVND (reference sequence). The junction had 6 bases not matched to a gene; V was cut back by 5 bases and J by 3 bases. CDR3 length: 16 amino acids. In DNA form, the CDR3 reads TGTGCCAGTAGTCCACAAACTAGCGGGAGCTACAATGAGCAGTTCTTC. This codes for CASSPQTSGSYNEQFF.

The chain couples TRBV18 to TRBJ1-1; 11 bases agree with TRBD1. Trimming took 3 bases from V and 0 from J; bases not matched to a gene: 6. In germline, CDR1 is KGHSH, CDR2 LQKENI. The CDR3 loop spans 17 amino acids. CDR3 sequence: CASSPRDRGGVNTEAFF. The CDR3 coding sequence is TGTGCCAGCTCACCCCGGGACAGGGGGGGAGTGAACACTGAAGCTTTCTTT.

The CDR3 DNA reads as TGTGCCAGTAGTTTACAGGGGCCAGACTACGAGCAGTACTTC. Translating gives CASSLQGPDYEQYF. V usage is TRBV19 and J usage is TRBJ2-7; TRBD1 matches at 7 bases. CDR1 and CDR2 (germline): LNHDA, SQIVND (reference sequence). The CDR3 has 14 amino acids. Germline trimming cut 5 bases from V and 3 bases from J; bases unmatched to any gene: 7.

The V call is TRBV24-1, the J call TRBJ1-2; D is possibly TRBD1 (6 bases). CDR3 length: 14 amino acids. Trimming pared 4 bases from V and 8 bases from J, leaving 16 bases between. The V gene's germline CDR1 is KGHDR and CDR2 SFDVKD. The CDR3 region is CATSDKNRVIGYTF. In nucleotides, the CDR3 is TGTGCCACCAGTGACAAAAACAGGGTGATCGGCTACACCTTC.

The chain couples TRBV18 to TRBJ1-1; TRBD1 aligns across 7 bases. With 8 bases clipped from V and 7 bases from J, the junction kept 4 bases outside the gene matches. This CDR3 has 11 residues. CDR1 KGHSH and CDR2 LQKENI come from the germline V gene. The CDR3 here is CASNQGVEAFF. The CDR3 nucleotides are TGTGCCAGCAATCAGGGGGTTGAAGCTTTCTTT.